Listed below are T cell receptor beta chains from one sample, sequenced in a study of T cell repertoires in aging, cancer and after chemotherapy. MiXCR, run by TCRdb on the multiplex PCR reads, gives a single entry per CDR3 protein. Among 2,000 to 2,500 distinct CDR3 sequences listed, approximately 24% were seen once. The specimen sequenced was blood. These receptors were collected from a human donor with a solid tumor. Both conserved end residues are trimmed from each CDR3. D genes are given only for firm matches.

V gene,D gene,J gene,CDR3 protein
TRBV5-5,NA,TRBJ2-5,ASSFGLEETQY
TRBV4-3,NA,TRBJ2-2,ASSQDRSRINTGELF
TRBV15,NA,TRBJ2-5,ATSRDLGPPETQY
TRBV5-1,NA,TRBJ2-7,ASSTGYEQY
TRBV7-2,NA,TRBJ1-2,ASSPQRGQGYT
TRBV6-4,TRBD2,TRBJ2-2,ASSPTSGGTGELF
TRBV19,NA,TRBJ2-3,ASSMGRERTDTQY
TRBV28,TRBD2,TRBJ2-1,ASSQSGTSGTYEQF
TRBV7-7,TRBD1,TRBJ2-1,ASGQGALAEQF
TRBV7-3,TRBD1,TRBJ2-2,ASSSFWTGNTGELF
TRBV6-4,TRBD1,TRBJ2-2,ASSDSSTGAANTGELF
TRBV14,NA,TRBJ2-2,ASSQTYPNTGELF
TRBV7-2,TRBD2,TRBJ2-5,ASSPEGGQETQY
TRBV6-5,NA,TRBJ1-2,ASTPGRSYGYT
TRBV27,TRBD1,TRBJ1-1,ASSLGGQVVANTEAF
TRBV28,TRBD1,TRBJ1-5,ASSLTGGLGGSNQPQH
TRBV11-3,NA,TRBJ1-1,ASSLGTENTEAF
TRBV7-6,NA,TRBJ2-3,ASSRTDTQY
TRBV6-5,NA,TRBJ1-4,ASSSDSNFRVTNEKLF
TRBV6-5,NA,TRBJ1-2,ASSENSGSYGYT
TRBV6-5,NA,TRBJ2-7,ASSILTGSYEQY
TRBV4-2,TRBD1,TRBJ1-4,ASSQAGTVANEKLF
TRBV27,NA,TRBJ1-2,ASSFRLGFYGYT
TRBV20-1,TRBD2,TRBJ2-1,SARRGDNEQF
TRBV6-5,NA,TRBJ1-1,ASSSHGNINTEAF
TRBV24-1,NA,TRBJ2-2,ATSRGANTGELF
TRBV28,NA,TRBJ1-5,ASSLADRRNQPQH
TRBV6-5,NA,TRBJ1-1,ASSTREPVNSEAF
TRBV27,TRBD1,TRBJ1-3,ASSSDRWRDPIY
TRBV6-2/TRBV6-3,NA,TRBJ1-1,ASSPWTNTEAF
TRBV7-3,NA,TRBJ2-1,ASSSGQLSLFNEQF
TRBV13,TRBD2,TRBJ2-7,ASSLLAGGSGLEQY
TRBV6-6,NA,TRBJ1-1,ASTPPGVPNTEAF
TRBV11-1,TRBD2,TRBJ2-3,ASSVSGGAKEDTQY
TRBV6-5,NA,TRBJ2-1,ASSVRRDINEQF
TRBV20-1,NA,TRBJ2-3,SATPTGGLGDTQY
TRBV20-1,NA,TRBJ1-3,SARDARVNSGNTIY
TRBV28,NA,TRBJ2-4,ASSPPGAKNIQY
TRBV6-2/TRBV6-3,NA,TRBJ1-2,ASSLTGNYGYT
TRBV5-1,NA,TRBJ1-1,ASSPTGVAEAF
TRBV12-3/TRBV12-4,TRBD1,TRBJ1-1,ASTLDRGNTEAF
TRBV10-3,TRBD1,TRBJ1-2,AIREGQFNYGYT
TRBV27,TRBD2,TRBJ2-3,ASSFRLAGRRTDTQY
TRBV19,TRBD1,TRBJ1-4,ASSIRQGHEPLF
TRBV20-1,TRBD1,TRBJ2-7,SARVGLGQGYYEQY
TRBV11-1,TRBD1,TRBJ2-1,ASSLRQGNEQF
TRBV11-1,NA,TRBJ2-5,ASSLGDSTSRETQY
TRBV7-9,TRBD1,TRBJ1-1,ASSIGTGTEAF
TRBV21-1,NA,TRBJ1-2,ASSKAVRGSYGYT
TRBV18,NA,TRBJ2-7,ASSPQGPDFYEQY
TRBV5-1,NA,TRBJ2-7,ASSSGGRNEQY